The TCR beta chain described here comes from a study of T cells in Graves' hyperthyroidism and ophthalmopathy. V shed 4 bases and J 5 bases; nucleotides not matched to a gene: 11. Germline V CDR1 and CDR2: LNHDA, SQIVND (reference sequence). The CDR3 extends over 17 amino acids. RNA transcripts were the template for amplifying TCR beta CDR3 regions. RT-PCR in the first round (using the HTBI primer set) targeted the TCR CDR3. TCRdb used MiXCR to reprocess the multiplex PCR reads, holding one entry per CDR3 protein. The data hold around 500,000 distinct CDR3 sequences, with about 20% observed a single time. The study based diagnoses on clinical symptoms, serum thyroxine and TRAb, thyroid ultrasound and orbital computed tomography.

The source material was blood. This receptor was obtained from a woman aged 70-85 years with Graves' ophthalmopathy. The chain links TRBV19 to TRBJ2-1; 10 positions match TRBD2. The CDR3 protein is CASSTLSRTSGNNEQFF. In DNA, the CDR3 is TGTGCCAGTAGTACCCTATCCCGGACTAGCGGTAACAATGAGCAGTTCTTC.